Sequencing of this TCR beta chain was carried out in a study of blood T cell repertoires in COVID-19. The CDR3 consists of 14 residues. Trimming shortened V by 0 bases and J by 0 bases, and 5 bases separated the two germline ends. In germline, CDR1 is MNHEY, CDR2 SVGEGT. The protocol was immunoSEQ multiplex PCR, while the TCRdb copy is restricted to in-frame clones and leaves out a portion. This sample yields 180,000 or so clones, of which roughly 90% are seen a single time; 0.95% to 1.5% belongs to the top ten. The V and J genes are TRBV6-2 or TRBV6-3 and TRBJ1-1; D unclear. Sequencing was done on a sample of PBMCs or T cells enriched from blood (not recorded which). The origin of this receptor is a human donor with acute COVID-19. The donor label of this sample is uncertain. The CDR3 bases are TGTGCCAGCAGTTACTCACAACTGAACACTGAAGCTTTCTTT. Translation: CASSYSQLNTEAFF.